Below, one T cell receptor (beta chain) is given with its context. Antigen specificity is unknown. TCR beta CDR3 regions were amplified from RNA. HTBI primers were used for first-round RT-PCR of the TCR CDR3. TCRdb redid the calling of the multiplex PCR reads with MiXCR, one entry per CDR3 protein. The table records a few hundred thousand distinct CDR3 sequences, roughly 25% of them present only once. Germline-derived CDR1 and CDR2 are SGHNT and YYREEE (reference sequence). This CDR3 contains 14 residues. V dropped 5 bases and J dropped 6 bases, with 16 bases sitting between them. This sample was included in a study of T cells in Graves' hyperthyroidism and ophthalmopathy. Overall study findings and caveats: Through a model of 13 V-J features, ophthalmopathy was separated from stable hyperthyroidism.

The chain recombines TRBV5-4 with TRBJ2-3; D might be TRBD1 (5 bases). Sequencing used blood. This TCR derives from a man aged 50-60 years with Graves' hyperthyroidism. CDR3 protein: CASSKTPHRDTQYF. As DNA, the CDR3 is TGTGCCAGCAGTAAGACTCCCCACAGGGATACGCAGTATTTT.